These 27 T cell receptor beta chains were all obtained from the same sample, sequenced in a study of graft-versus-host responses after intestinal transplantation. Clones were sequenced by immunoSEQ multiplex PCR, and TCRdb holds only the in-frame ones, with some missing. The table shows roughly 27,000 clones, with around four fifths occurring only once. The source material was PBMCs, sampled approximately four weeks after intestinal transplant. The receptors come from a human patient who received an intestinal transplant, so some T cells may come from the graft donor.

The chain recombines TRBV5-4 with TRBJ1-5, with D unresolved. Germline assignment: CDR1 SGHNT and CDR2 YYREEE (reference sequence). Trimming stripped 0 bases from V and 7 bases from J, with 11 bases between. The CDR3 is 14 amino acids. The CDR3 nucleotides are TGTGCCAGCAGCTTGGCCCCCGGGTCCCAGCCCCAGCATTTT. Protein product: CASSLAPGSQPQHF.

The sample holds a few counts of this clone. The chain couples TRBV4-2 to TRBJ2-7; a possible D gene is TRBD1 (6 bases). Looked up from germline, CDR1 is LGHNA and CDR2 is YNFKEQ. Trimming stripped 2 bases from V and 3 bases from J, with 17 bases between. This CDR3 comprises 16 residues. Written as DNA, the CDR3 is TGTGCCAGCAGCCAAACGGTTCAATCAGGGGTCTACGAGCAGTACTTC. Its translation is CASSQTVQSGVYEQYF.

The chain has TRBV6-5 and TRBJ2-5; D is undetermined. Trimming shortened V by 3 bases and J by 5 bases, and 10 bases separated the two germline ends. CDR1 MNHEY and CDR2 SVGAGI come from the germline V gene. This CDR3 spans 13 amino acids. CDR3 loop: CASSYRVEETQYF. DNA for the CDR3: TGTGCCAGCAGTTATAGGGTTGAGGAGACCCAGTACTTC.

This chain links TRBV6-1 with TRBJ2-1; weak D call: TRBD2 (7 bases). Germline CDR1 reads MNHNS; CDR2 reads SASEGT. Trimming pared 3 bases from V and 2 bases from J, leaving 23 bases between. This CDR3 has 19 residues. CDR3 nucleotide sequence: TGTGCCAGCAGTGAGGAGGGGGTAGCGGGCCTCTTAACCTACAATGAGCAGTTCTTC. This translates into CASSEEGVAGLLTYNEQFF.

V usage is TRBV5-1 and J usage is TRBJ2-7; a possible D gene is TRBD2 (5 bases). Deletions cut 0 bases from V and 2 bases from J, with 9 bases between. CDR1 and CDR2 (germline): SGHRS, YFSETQ. CDR3 length: 14 residues. For the CDR3, the DNA is TGCGCCAGCAGCTTGGCTAGCCGGGCCTACGAGCAGTACTTC. It encodes CASSLASRAYEQYF.

In DNA, the CDR3 is TGTGCCAGCAGCGTAGCAGGAGCGGTTCAAGAGACCCAGTACTTC. This sequence encodes CASSVAGAVQETQYF. V usage is TRBV9 and J usage is TRBJ2-5; D possibly corresponds to TRBD2 (5 bases). The germline V and J ends were trimmed by 0 bases and 2 bases, with 11 bases remaining between them. Germline CDR1 and CDR2: SGDLS and YYNGEE. This CDR3 region has 15 residues.

The V gene is TRBV4-1, the J gene TRBJ1-2; 8 positions match TRBD1. V gave up 6 bases and J gave up 3 bases; unmatched junction bases: 9. The CDR3 loop spans 15 amino acids. From germline, CDR1 is MGHRA and CDR2 YSYEKL. The CDR3 reads CASSPSPTGDYGYTF. CDR3 nucleotides: TGCGCCAGCAGTCCCAGCCCGACAGGGGACTATGGCTACACCTTC.

The chain carries TRBV6-5 and TRBJ2-7; D remains ambiguous. The V and J ends lost 4 bases and 3 bases respectively, with 13 bases between them. The CDR3 is 14 residues long. Germline V gene lookup returns CDR1 MNHEY and CDR2 SVGAGI. For the CDR3, the DNA is TGTGCCAGCAGTTCTAGTGCAGGCCTCTACGAGCAGTACTTC. Protein product: CASSSSAGLYEQYF.

The chain has TRBV27 and TRBJ1-5; a possible D gene is TRBD1 (6 bases). This CDR3 region has 20 residues. Germline assignment: CDR1 MNHEY and CDR2 SMNVEV (reference sequence). V was pared by 0 bases and J by 1 base, with 22 bases between. The CDR3 bases are TGTGCCAGCAGTTTATCGATGGGGAGGGGGGGGTGGCGGAGCAATCAGCCCCAGCATTTT. It codes for CASSLSMGRGGWRSNQPQHF.

This chain joins TRBV19 and TRBJ2-1; TRBD1 agrees at 8 bases. There are 15 residues in the CDR3. J gave up 2 bases and V 4 bases, and 4 bases lay outside the gene matches. Germline CDR1 and CDR2: LNHDA and SQIVND (reference sequence). The CDR3 DNA sequence: TGTGCCAGTAGTACCCGACAGGGGCCCTACAATGAGCAGTTCTTC. This codes for CASSTRQGPYNEQFF.

This clone was recorded a few times. The chain joins TRBV6-1 to TRBJ1-1, with D perhaps matching TRBD1 (5 bases). Trimming removed 4 bases from V and 1 base from J, with 7 bases in between. There are 13 residues in the CDR3. CDR1 is MNHNS, CDR2 SASEGT, per germline. The CDR3 sequence: CASSGQPNTEAFF. CDR3 sequence (DNA): TGTGCCAGCAGTGGACAGCCGAACACTGAAGCTTTCTTT.

Here the CDR3 DNA reads TGTGCCAGCAGCTTCCGTTACAGGGCGTCTTCAAATGGCTACACCTTC. It is translated as CASSFRYRASSNGYTF. The genes are TRBV5-4 and TRBJ1-2, with D perhaps matching TRBD1 (6 bases). Germline loops: CDR1 SGHNT, CDR2 YYREEE (reference sequence). The CDR3 runs 16 residues. V was clipped by 2 bases and J by 6 bases, with 20 bases between them.

This clone was detected only once. The rearrangement joins TRBV10-3 to TRBJ2-1; TRBD1 might be the D (5 bases). The CDR3 has 13 residues. Between the trimmed V and J ends, which lost 10 bases and 1 base, there was a span of 11 bases. In germline, CDR1 is ENHRY, CDR2 SYGVKD. In nucleotides, the CDR3 is TGTGCCAGCAGGGCAGGTTCCTACAATGAGCAGTTCTTC. Its protein product is CASRAGSYNEQFF.

The chain has TRBV7-9 and TRBJ2-7; unclear D gene. Trimming removed 4 bases from V and 0 bases from J, with 4 bases in between. CDR1 is SEHNR and CDR2 is FQNEAQ in the germline V gene (reference sequence). The CDR3 has 12 amino acids. The CDR3 DNA sequence: TGTGCCAGCAGCTACGACTCCTACGAGCAGTACTTC. Residues: CASSYDSYEQYF.

A remark on this clone: The identical CDR3 is also encoded by other nucleotide sequences in the sample. This chain joins TRBV2 and TRBJ2-7; D possibly corresponds to TRBD2 (7 bases). Germline V gene lookup returns CDR1 SNHLY and CDR2 FYNNEI. This CDR3 has 14 residues. The ends were cut back, 7 bases at V and 7 bases at J, with 20 bases in the middle. This CDR3 is CASIGGPRGGEQYF. The CDR3 region has the DNA TGTGCCAGCATCGGGGGGCCCAGGGGAGGGGAGCAGTACTTC.

The V gene is TRBV10-3, the J gene TRBJ2-7; 8 positions match TRBD1. CDR3 size: 15 residues. V dropped 10 bases and J dropped 4; count of bases not matched to a gene: 15. Germline V gives CDR1 ENHRY, CDR2 SYGVKD. DNA for the CDR3: TGTGCCACAAATGGACAGGGTTTAGGTACTTACGAGCAGTACTTC. Residues: CATNGQGLGTYEQYF.

This chain links TRBV7-6 with TRBJ2-7, with D possibly being TRBD2 (5 bases). The CDR3 length is 16 residues. Germline loops: CDR1 SGHVS, CDR2 FNYEAQ. V lost 1 base to trimming and J lost 2 bases, with 15 bases between them. CDR3 sequence (DNA): TGTGCCAGCAGCTTAGTGATCGGGCTAGCCCCCTACGAGCAGTACTTC. Its protein is CASSLVIGLAPYEQYF.

The chain combines TRBV30 with TRBJ1-3; tentatively, D is TRBD1 (5 bases). Germline V gene lookup returns CDR1 GTSNPN and CDR2 SVGIG (reference sequence). This CDR3 has 15 residues. Trimming removed 1 base from V and 0 bases from J, with 10 bases in between. As DNA, the CDR3 is TGTGCCTGGAGTGGGGGCAGTACCTCTGGAAACACCATATATTTT. Translation gives CAWSGGSTSGNTIYF. Supplemented by reference TRBV30 and TRBJ1-3, the full variable domain reads SQTIHQWPATLVQPVGSPLSLECTVEGTSNPNLYWYRQAAGRGLQLLFYSVGIGQISSEVPQNLSASRPQDRQFILSSKKLLLSDSGFYLCAWSGGSTSGNTIYFGEGSWLTVV.

The chain couples TRBV6-1 to TRBJ1-2; TRBD1 might be the D (6 bases). With 5 bases removed from V and 6 bases from J, the gap between germline ends came to 19 bases. The CDR3 is 15 amino acids. Germline V gene sequence: CDR1 MNHNS, CDR2 SASEGT. The CDR3 loop reads CASSPHRQERNGYTF. The CDR3 DNA reads TGTGCCAGCAGTCCGCATAGACAGGAAAGGAATGGCTACACCTTC.

This chain links TRBV25-1 with TRBJ2-3; D gene unclear. CDR1 and CDR2 from the germline V gene are MGHDK and SYGVNS. V was shortened by 1 base and J by 5 bases, with 10 bases between the two germline ends. This CDR3 contains 14 residues. The CDR3 loop reads CASSELAGIDTQYF. CDR3 coding DNA: TGTGCCAGCAGTGAATTGGCAGGTATAGATACGCAGTATTTT.

V and J are TRBV5-4 and TRBJ2-4; D is perhaps TRBD1 (5 bases). Trimming took 7 bases from V and 5 from J, leaving 16 bases between them. This CDR3 has 14 amino acids. Germline assignment: CDR1 SGHNT and CDR2 YYREEE (reference sequence). CDR3 in amino acids: CASGPQGVENIQYF. As DNA, the CDR3 is TGTGCCAGCGGCCCCCAAGGGGTCGAAAACATTCAGTACTTC.

The chain couples TRBV6-8 to TRBJ2-6; no definite D call. Trimming stripped 0 bases from V and 1 base from J, with 22 bases between. Germline V gene lookup returns CDR1 MNHGY and CDR2 SAAAGT. This CDR3 comprises 21 residues. The CDR3 region is CASSYSVWPLPSPSGANVLTF. CDR3 DNA: TGTGCCAGCAGTTACTCGGTTTGGCCACTTCCATCCCCTTCTGGGGCCAACGTCCTGACTTTC.

V gene TRBV7-9 combines with J gene TRBJ1-5; D gene ambiguous. The CDR3 is 14 residues long. The germline CDR1 and CDR2 sequences are SEHNR and FQNEAQ (reference sequence). The V end lost 1 base, the J end lost 3 bases, and 7 bases lay between the germline ends. The CDR3 DNA follows: TGTGCCAGCAGCTTAGACAGCTACAATCAGCCCCAGCATTTT. Residues: CASSLDSYNQPQHF.

The gene calls are TRBV25-1 and TRBJ1-1, with no clear D. The germline gives CDR1 MGHDK, CDR2 SYGVNS. The CDR3 runs 13 residues. Between the trimmed V and J ends, which lost 6 bases and 2 bases, there was a span of 10 bases. The CDR3 DNA reads TGTGCCAGCAGATCAGGCGCCAACACTGAAGCTTTCTTT. This sequence encodes CASRSGANTEAFF.

The chain combines TRBV10-3 with TRBJ2-1, with 8 bases matching TRBD2. The CDR3 is made up of 15 amino acids. Germline V gives CDR1 ENHRY, CDR2 SYGVKD. Trimming took 10 bases from V and 0 from J; bases not matched to a gene: 8. CDR3 DNA: TGTGCCACCCGTTCCGGGACTAGCTCCTACAATGAGCAGTTCTTC. Amino acids: CATRSGTSSYNEQFF.

The chain recombines TRBV19 with TRBJ2-3; possible D gene TRBD2, 6 bases. The CDR3 sequence is 13 residues long. The germline V gene has CDR1 LNHDA and CDR2 SQIVND (reference sequence). V shed 5 bases and J shed 5 bases, with 11 bases lying between them. CDR3 DNA: TGTGCCAGTAGTGGTGAGGGAGGAGATACGCAGTATTTT. Translated, it gives CASSGEGGDTQYF.

The chain has TRBV6-1 and TRBJ1-5; a weak D match, TRBD1 (5 bases). Germline V lookup: CDR1 MNHNS, CDR2 SASEGT. The CDR3 is made up of 13 amino acids. V was clipped by 8 bases and J by 11 bases, with 19 bases between them. CDR3 coding DNA: TGTGCCAGCTCCAGAGGGGATTTGACGTCCCAGCATTTT. Encoded protein: CASSRGDLTSQHF.